This T cell receptor (beta chain) was documented in a study of shared clonotypes between healthy human individuals. Profiling relied on immunoSEQ multiplex PCR, and the TCRdb table lists in-frame clones only, not all of them. Of over 2 million clones listed, 85% to 95% are singletons. Donors had no recently reported acute infections or vaccinations and were HIV-negative. CD4+ cell separation produced CD45RA+ naive and CD45RA-negative memory subsets. The V and J ends lost 2 bases and 0 bases respectively, with 10 bases between them. CDR1 is SGHAT, CDR2 FQNNGV, per germline. The CDR3 runs to 15 residues.

Sequenced input: naive CD4+ T cells sorted from blood. Subset defined: CD45RA+ positively selected. The J gene is TRBJ2-5, the V gene TRBV11-2, with D possibly being TRBD2 (6 bases). The receptor was derived from a man younger than 30 in good health. The CDR3 DNA sequence: TGTGCCAGCAGCTTACCAACTAGCTACCAAGAGACCCAGTACTTC. Its translation: CASSLPTSYQETQYF.